Listed below are T cell receptor beta chains from one sample, sequenced in a study of CD8+ T cells in alopecia areata. Measured with immunoSEQ multiplex PCR; TCRdb has only the in-frame clones, and not every one. Of around 300,000 clones listed, about three fifths were seen once; the top ten hold 0.9% to 0.95%. The sequencing here drew on CD4+ T cells sorted from blood, taken around week 54, from a patient treated with tofacitinib. The origin of the receptors is a human donor with alopecia areata. Each CDR3 is given with its conserved first and last residue. The order of the fields is clone size, D gene, J gene, V gene, CDR3 protein, CDR3 DNA. D genes are given only for firm matches. Where a row states a size, it is once, few, many or the class of an expanded clone; other rows omit it.

.,TRBD1,TRBJ1-2,TRBV13,CASSSRTGYGYTF,TGTGCCAGCAGCTCCCGGACAGGCTATGGCTACACCTTC
.,.,TRBJ1-5,TRBV30,CAWSAGFNQPQHF,TGTGCCTGGAGTGCAGGTTTCAATCAGCCCCAGCATTTT
once,.,TRBJ2-3,TRBV29-1,CSGGTGTLADTQYF,TGCAGCGGGGGAACGGGTACGCTTGCAGATACGCAGTATTTT
.,.,TRBJ1-4,TRBV4-3,CASSLRAGEKLFF,TGCGCCAGCAGCCTCCGGGCTGGAGAAAAACTGTTTTTT
.,.,TRBJ1-1,TRBV5-1,CASSARGANTEAFF,TGCGCCAGCAGCGCCAGGGGCGCGAACACTGAAGCTTTCTTT
few,TRBD1,TRBJ2-1,TRBV7-9,CASTSGQVYNEQFF,TGTGCCAGCACCTCCGGACAGGTGTACAATGAGCAGTTCTTC
.,.,TRBJ2-2,TRBV6-5,CASSYSAGELFF,TGTGCCAGCAGTTACTCCGCCGGGGAGCTGTTTTTT
.,TRBD1,TRBJ1-6,TRBV30,CAWSRAPGQSNSPLHF,TGTGCCTGGAGCCGGGCTCCGGGACAGAGTAATTCACCCCTCCACTTT
.,.,TRBJ2-7,TRBV5-1,CASSLPTGFEQYF,TGCGCCAGCAGCTTGCCAACAGGGTTCGAGCAGTACTTC
few,.,TRBJ1-4,TRBV4-3,CASSRNRETNEKLFF,TGCGCCAGCAGCCGGAACAGGGAAACTAATGAAAAACTGTTTTTT
.,.,TRBJ1-5,TRBV27,CASSDAGGNQPQHF,TGTGCCAGCAGCGACGCAGGGGGCAATCAGCCCCAGCATTTT
.,.,TRBJ2-7,TRBV25-1,CASSQGEQYF,TGTGCCAGCAGCCAGGGCGAGCAGTACTTC
.,TRBD2,TRBJ2-5,TRBV30,CAWRESGGEETQYF,TGTGCCTGGAGGGAGAGCGGGGGGGAAGAGACCCAGTACTTC
few,.,TRBJ2-3,TRBV9,CASSPHPNTDTQYF,TGTGCCAGCAGCCCACACCCGAACACAGATACGCAGTATTTT
few,.,TRBJ1-1,TRBV7-9,CASSFSSLGTEAFF,TGTGCCAGCAGCTTTTCGTCCCTTGGGACTGAAGCTTTCTTT
few,.,TRBJ1-2,TRBV25-1,CASRPPGLNYGYTF,TGTGCCAGCAGACCCCCCGGACTTAACTATGGCTACACCTTC
many,.,TRBJ2-1,TRBV2,CASSGGLNNEQFF,TGTGCCAGCAGTGGCGGACTGAACAATGAGCAGTTCTTC
.,.,TRBJ2-6,TRBV5-1,CASSTSSGANVLTF,TGCGCCAGCAGCACATCCTCTGGGGCCAACGTCCTGACTTTC
.,.,TRBJ2-5,TRBV7-6,CASSLASAGVQETQYF,TGTGCCAGCAGCTTAGCGAGCGCCGGGGTCCAAGAGACCCAGTACTTC
few,.,TRBJ2-5,TRBV7-2,CASSLQETQYF,TGTGCCAGCAGCTTACAAGAGACCCAGTACTTC
few,.,TRBJ1-2,TRBV2,CASSDADYGYTF,TGTGCCAGCAGTGACGCAGATTATGGCTACACCTTC
.,.,TRBJ1-5,TRBV11-2,CASSRQPNQPQHF,TGTGCCAGCAGTCGACAACCCAATCAGCCCCAGCATTTT
.,.,TRBJ1-2,TRBV6-5,CASSLKDSPSGYTF,TGTGCCAGCAGCCTCAAAGACAGTCCCAGTGGCTACACCTTC
.,TRBD1,TRBJ1-2,TRBV30,CALDRLGGYTF,TGTGCCTTGGACAGGCTGGGTGGCTACACCTTC
.,.,TRBJ2-1,TRBV27,CASSLLRTNVYNEQFF,TGTGCCAGCAGTCTCTTACGGACTAATGTTTACAATGAGCAGTTCTTC
few,TRBD1,TRBJ2-7,TRBV10-3,CAIKTGAHEQYF,TGTGCCATCAAGACAGGGGCTCACGAGCAGTACTTC
.,.,TRBJ1-1,TRBV6-5,CASSLAARGEAFF,TGTGCCAGCAGTTTAGCAGCCCGGGGGGAAGCTTTCTTT
once,.,TRBJ1-5,TRBV2,CASSAADQPQHF,TGTGCCAGCAGTGCAGCGGATCAGCCCCAGCATTTT
.,.,TRBJ2-3,TRBV5-1,CASSLDASTDTQYF,TGCGCCAGCAGCTTGGATGCTAGCACAGATACGCAGTATTTT
.,.,TRBJ1-1,TRBV2,CASRLTGEAFF,TGTGCCAGCAGGCTAACAGGGGAAGCTTTCTTT
.,TRBD2,TRBJ2-1,TRBV7-3,CASSPGTSGRKQFF,TGTGCCAGCAGCCCTGGGACTAGCGGACGGAAACAGTTCTTC
.,TRBD2,TRBJ2-7,TRBV7-8,CASSEEGLAGGYEQYF,TGTGCCAGCAGCGAAGAGGGACTAGCGGGGGGCTACGAGCAGTACTTC
once,.,TRBJ2-7,TRBV6-5,CASVGVHEQYF,TGTGCCAGCGTCGGGGTCCACGAGCAGTACTTC
few,TRBD1,TRBJ2-3,TRBV4-3,CASSPDRGTDTQYF,TGCGCCAGCAGCCCGGACAGGGGAACAGATACGCAGTATTTT
few,TRBD1,TRBJ2-7,TRBV2,CASSSQGATYEQYF,TGTGCCAGCAGTTCACAGGGGGCAACCTACGAGCAGTACTTC
.,.,TRBJ2-5,TRBV6-5,CASSYTGETQYF,TGTGCCAGCAGTTACACGGGAGAGACCCAGTACTTC
.,.,TRBJ1-4,TRBV30,CAWSNGRLIEKLFF,TGTGCCTGGAGTAATGGGAGACTAATAGAAAAACTGTTTTTT
.,.,TRBJ2-5,TRBV9,CASSVNTETQYF,TGTGCCAGCAGCGTTAACACCGAGACCCAGTACTTC
.,.,TRBJ2-1,TRBV30,CAHGQRYNEQFF,TGTGCCCACGGTCAGAGATACAATGAGCAGTTCTTC
few,TRBD2,TRBJ2-2,TRBV30,CAWRRTSGVNTGELFF,TGTGCCTGGAGAAGAACTAGCGGGGTGAACACCGGGGAGCTGTTTTTT
.,.,TRBJ1-4,TRBV30,CACSRGYNEKLFF,TGTGCCTGTTCCCGCGGCTATAATGAAAAACTGTTTTTT